The 16 T cell receptor beta chains in this list originate from one sample, sequenced in a study of blood T cell repertoires in COVID-19. TCRdb's copy holds only in-frame clones and misses some; the assay was immunoSEQ multiplex PCR. The data hold fewer than 85,000 clones, with 79% observed a single time. Sequencing was done on a sample of peripheral blood. The receptors stem from a man in his 60s with active or convalescent COVID-19.

V is TRBV18 and J is TRBJ2-3, with TRBD2 matching over 9 bases. Germline V gene data show CDR1 as KGHSH and CDR2 as LQKENI. This CDR3 is built from 16 residues. V shed 5 bases and J 2 bases; nucleotides not matched to a gene: 8. The chain's CDR3 is CASSARGGVNTDTQYF. The DNA of the CDR3 is TGTGCCAGCTCAGCGCGGGGGGGCGTGAACACAGATACGCAGTATTTT.

The gene calls are TRBV18 and TRBJ2-7; 7 nucleotides agree with TRBD1. Trimming at V came to 3 bases and at J to 0 bases, leaving 2 bases not matched to a gene. Looked up from germline, CDR1 is KGHSH and CDR2 is LQKENI. The CDR3 spans 14 residues. This CDR3 reads CASSPGTDSYEQYF. CDR3 DNA: TGTGCCAGCTCACCGGGGACAGACTCCTACGAGCAGTACTTC. Drawing the rest from reference TRBV18 and TRBJ2-7, the complete variable domain is NAGVMQNPRHLVRRRGQEARLRCSPMKGHSHVYWYRQLPEEGLKFMVYLQKENIIDESGMPKERFSAEFPKEGPSILRIQQVVRGDSAAYFCASSPGTDSYEQYFGPGTRLTVT.

Note on this clone: Relative to the germline gene, one junction end is altered; a read error may explain this. The chain employs TRBV4-1 and TRBJ2-3; 12 nucleotides match TRBD2. This CDR3 has 18 amino acids. Germline assignment: CDR1 MGHRA and CDR2 YSYEKL. The CDR3 spells CASTQVLAGGRGTDTQYF. The CDR3 DNA is TGCGCCAGCACCCAAGTGCTAGCGGGGGGGCGCGGCACAGATACGCAGTATTTT.

The chain uses TRBV20-1 and TRBJ2-3, with 10 bases that match TRBD2. Germline values: CDR1 DFQATT, CDR2 SNEGSKA (reference sequence). The trim removed 3 bases at V and 5 bases at J, leaving 11 bases unmatched. This CDR3 is 16 amino acids long. The DNA of the CDR3 is TGCAGTGCTAGTCCTTATTTAGCGGGGGGCAGAGATACGCAGTATTTT. This codes for CSASPYLAGGRDTQYF.

The chain links TRBV2 to TRBJ2-3, with 11 bases lining up with TRBD2. The CDR3 loop spans 20 amino acids. V trimming: 3 bases; J trimming: 4 bases; junction bases outside the gene matches: 18. Per germline, CDR1 SNHLY and CDR2 FYNNEI. This CDR3 is CASSDNPTDRVTSGADTQYF. CDR3 in DNA: TGTGCCAGCAGTGACAACCCCACCGACAGGGTGACTAGCGGGGCAGATACGCAGTATTTT.

The V call is TRBV19, the J call TRBJ2-7; tentative D call: TRBD1 (6 bases). Trimming took 4 bases from V and 1 from J, leaving 11 bases between them. Germline V gene lookup returns CDR1 LNHDA and CDR2 SQIVND (reference sequence). The CDR3 totals 14 residues. The CDR3 reads CASSNPQGSYEQYF. DNA of the CDR3: TGTGCCAGTAGTAACCCACAGGGTTCCTACGAGCAGTACTTC.

The chain links TRBV5-6 to TRBJ1-1; tentatively, D is TRBD1 (5 bases). The CDR3 runs to 12 residues. From germline, CDR1 is SGHDT and CDR2 YYEEEE. The V gene lost 0 bases and the J gene lost 11 bases, with 11 bases spanning the gap. CDR3 loop: CASSLVEGLAFF. CDR3 coding DNA: TGTGCCAGCAGCTTGGTAGAGGGACTGGCTTTCTTT.

This clone appeared a few times. The chain is built from TRBV3-1 (or the pseudogene TRBV3-2) and TRBJ2-7; 8 bases fit TRBD1. With V trimmed by 0 bases and J by 4 bases, 11 bases remained unmatched. Germline lookup yields CDR1 LGHDT and CDR2 YNNKEL (reference sequence). The CDR3 totals 17 residues. This CDR3 reads CASSQDGVRTGLYEQYF. The CDR3 coding sequence is TGTGCCAGCAGCCAAGATGGGGTCCGGACAGGGTTATACGAGCAGTACTTC.

The rearrangement joins TRBV21-1 to TRBJ2-3; the table names TRBD1, a call not compared with the DNA. TRBV21-1 is a pseudogene locus. The CDR3 sequence is 17 residues long. CDR3 residues: CASSTPKGQRSTDTQYF. The CDR3 DNA reads TGTGCCAGCAGCACACCAAAGGGACAGAGGAGCACAGATACGCAGTATTTT.

The genes are TRBV7-8 and TRBJ2-4; 7 positions agree with TRBD1. CDR3 length: 16 amino acids. Germline values: CDR1 SGHVS, CDR2 FQNEAQ. The J segment lost 0 bases and the V segment lost 1 base, leaving 3 bases of the junction unmatched. CDR3 in amino acids: CASSLEGQLAKNIQYF. The CDR3 DNA follows: TGTGCCAGCAGCTTAGAGGGACAGTTAGCCAAAAACATTCAGTACTTC.

The V and J genes are TRBV7-2 and TRBJ2-1; D is perhaps TRBD1 (6 bases). The CDR3 is 14 residues long. The V end lost 10 bases, the J end lost 6 bases, and 19 bases lay between the germline ends. In germline, CDR1 is SGHTA, CDR2 FQGNSA. CDR3 DNA sequence: TGTGCCACCTCCGTGGGGGCTGCCTTCAATGAGCAGTTCTTC. Translating gives CATSVGAAFNEQFF.

The CDR3 loop is CASSQDYNWGEASRNTIYF. For the CDR3, the DNA is TGTGCCAGCAGCCAAGATTACAACTGGGGGGAGGCTTCTCGAAACACCATATATTTT. This sequence joins TRBV4-2 and TRBJ1-3, with D tentatively TRBD1 (5 bases). CDR1 is LGHNA, CDR2 YNFKEQ, per germline. This CDR3 has 19 residues. V was cut by 0 bases and J by 5 bases, with 23 bases left in between.

V gene TRBV5-6 combines with J gene TRBJ1-1; D ambiguous. With 5 bases removed from V and 1 base from J, the gap between germline ends came to 9 bases. Germline values: CDR1 SGHDT, CDR2 YYEEEE. This CDR3 region has 13 residues. CDR3 residues: CASSNSGNTEAFF. The CDR3 nucleotides are TGTGCCAGCAGTAACAGCGGGAACACTGAAGCTTTCTTT.

The chain carries TRBV14 and TRBJ1-6; no firm D call. The CDR3 is 14 amino acids. Between the trimmed V and J ends, which lost 4 bases and 10 bases, there was a span of 14 bases. Germline V gene lookup returns CDR1 SGHDN and CDR2 FVKESK. The CDR3 loop reads CASSPSHLNSPLHF. The DNA of the CDR3 is TGTGCCAGCAGCCCGAGTCACCTGAACTCACCCCTCCACTTT.

This clone was seen just once. This chain joins TRBV5-1 and TRBJ2-5; possible D gene TRBD2, 6 bases. Germline V lookup: CDR1 SGHRS, CDR2 YFSETQ. The V gene lost 1 base and the J gene lost 6 bases, with 13 bases spanning the gap. The CDR3 runs to 14 residues. As DNA, the CDR3 is TGCGCCAGCAGCTTGAATACGGGGGAAAAGACCCAGTACTTC. Protein: CASSLNTGEKTQYF.

The genes are TRBV7-9 and TRBJ2-2; the D gene is possibly TRBD1 (6 bases). CDR3 length: 16 residues. The germline V gene has CDR1 SEHNR and CDR2 FQNEAQ (reference sequence). V lost 5 bases to trimming and J lost 2 bases, with 15 bases between them. The CDR3 here is CASSPGWDINTGELFF. The CDR3 DNA sequence: TGTGCCAGCAGCCCAGGGTGGGACATTAACACCGGGGAGCTGTTTTTT.